This TCR beta chain was identified in a study of blood T cell repertoires in COVID-19 (dated by TCRdb to the early 2020s). Broadly, across the study: Collaborator samples came from the United States, Italy and Spain and covered acute and convalescent phases of COVID-19. The prospective study material was composed of cDNA or gDNA derived from T cells, B-cell-depleted T cells, or PBMCs. The repertoires were made available in a free public database intended to serve as a resource for research on the immune response to SARS-CoV-2. Sample metadata almost always included a de-identified subject ID, COVID-19 status, age in years and sex. Where available, HLA class I and class II types were obtained from metadata supplied by the sample provider rather than from assay-based typing. Samples were obtained from the ongoing ImmuneRACE study (first 160 participants) and from 1,254 subjects provided by 6 global collaborators. Deeply sampled blood TCRbeta repertoires from subjects exposed to, actively infected with, or recovered from COVID-19 were included in the dataset. Findings and caveats that apply to the study as a whole: The amount of clinical and demographic metadata varied by source and participant and was provided uncurated.

TCRbeta CDR3 regions were amplified from genomic DNA by means of the immunoSEQ Assay, a bias-controlled multiplex PCR. Processing in the source paper ran as follows. The number of nucleated cells in each sample was estimated by amplification of reference gene primers within the assay. Sequence reads were collapsed and filtered to measure the absolute abundance of every unique TCRbeta CDR3 rearrangement. For each sample, productive Simpson clonality was calculated by taking the square root of Simpson's diversity index across productive rearrangements. TCRdb retrieved this table from immuneACCESS and kept in-frame rearrangements only. Not all clones are present; in checked studies, unresolved V genes account for under half, and no reason is known for the remainder. V and J calls and clone size are as listed in that table; D and trimming were resolved from the DNA. The sample table records roughly 140,000 clones; over 65% of these occur just once. The ten biggest clones cover around 2.1% of the sample.

To note about this clone: Its cognate antigen has yet to be identified. Nothing much larger sits one base from this clone, and base qualities are not available.

Whole blood was collected in K2EDTA tubes by collaborating institutions according to the institutions' own protocols. Collaborator samples were shipped for TCRbeta analysis as frozen whole blood, isolated PBMCs, or DNA extracted from either sample type. V sheds 6 bases and J sheds 4 bases, leaving 12 bases between their ends. Per the germline V gene, MNHEY is the CDR1 and SVGAGI is the CDR2. The CDR3 covers 13 residues, taking in both the cysteine and the phenylalanine. The CDR3 DNA has 39 bases and is translated from base 1. The clonotype originates from a man aged 65-85 years with acute or convalescent COVID-19. The source material was peripheral blood. Here the chain combines TRBV6-5 and TRBJ1-2; no D gene call is confident. The CDR3 region has the sequence CASSPQYGYGYTF. Here is the DNA: TGTGCCAGCAGCCCCCAATACGGCTATGGCTACACCTTC.